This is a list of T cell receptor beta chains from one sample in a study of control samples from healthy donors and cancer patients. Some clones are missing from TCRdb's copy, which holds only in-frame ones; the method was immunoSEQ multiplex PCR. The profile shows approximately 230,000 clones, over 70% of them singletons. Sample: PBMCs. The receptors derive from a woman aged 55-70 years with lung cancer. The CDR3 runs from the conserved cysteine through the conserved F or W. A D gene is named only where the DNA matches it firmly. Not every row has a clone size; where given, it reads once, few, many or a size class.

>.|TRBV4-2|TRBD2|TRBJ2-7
TGTGCCAGCAGCCAACCTAGCGGTTCCTACGAGCAGTACTTC
CASSQPSGSYEQYF
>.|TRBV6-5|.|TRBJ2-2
TGTGCCAGCAACCGACTGGATAACACCGGGGAGCTGTTTTTT
CASNRLDNTGELFF
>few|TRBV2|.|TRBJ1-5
TGTGCCAGCAGTGTGTGGAGCAATCAGCCCCAGCATTTT
CASSVWSNQPQHF
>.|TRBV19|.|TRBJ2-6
TGTGCCAGTACCTCGGGGGCTGGGGCCAACGTCCTGACTTTC
CASTSGAGANVLTF
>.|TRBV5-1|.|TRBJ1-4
TGCGCCAGCAGCCGGGGACCGCCTAATGAAAAACTGTTTTTT
CASSRGPPNEKLFF
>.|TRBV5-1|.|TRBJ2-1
TGCGCCAGCAGCGCGCAGTCGAAGAGCAATGAGCAGTTCTTC
CASSAQSKSNEQFF
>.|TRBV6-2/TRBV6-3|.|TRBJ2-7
TGTGCCAGCAGTTACGAGGGTTTTGCCTACGAGCAGTACTTC
CASSYEGFAYEQYF
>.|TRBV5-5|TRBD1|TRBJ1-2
TGTGCCAGCAGCTTGGGACAGGGGGCGGGAGGCTACACCTTC
CASSLGQGAGGYTF
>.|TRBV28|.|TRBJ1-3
TGTGCCAGCAGTTCGCCGGGCAACTCTGGAAACACCATATATTTT
CASSSPGNSGNTIYF
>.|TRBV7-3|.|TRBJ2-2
TGTGCCAGCAGCTTATTAGGGGCCGGGGAGCTGTTTTTT
CASSLLGAGELFF
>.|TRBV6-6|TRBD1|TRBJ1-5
TGTGCCAGCAAGGACAGGGGAGTTCAGCCCCAGCATTTT
CASKDRGVQPQHF
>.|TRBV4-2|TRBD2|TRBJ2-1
TGTGCCAGCAGCCAAGTTTCTAGCGGGACATACAATGAGCAGTTCTTC
CASSQVSSGTYNEQFF
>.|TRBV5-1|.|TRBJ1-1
TGCGCCACCTCCTTCGGGGGTACGAACACTGAAGCTTTCTTT
CATSFGGTNTEAFF
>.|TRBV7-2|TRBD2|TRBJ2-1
TGTGCCAGCACCAGCGGGAGGGTGGGTGAGCAGTTCTTC
CASTSGRVGEQFF
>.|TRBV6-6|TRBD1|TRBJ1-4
TGTGCCAGCAGGGGACAGCTTAATGAAAAACTGTTTTTT
CASRGQLNEKLFF
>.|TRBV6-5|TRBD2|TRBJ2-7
TGTGCCAGCAGCCTCCGGAGCGGGGGGGCCGACGAGCAGTACTTC
CASSLRSGGADEQYF
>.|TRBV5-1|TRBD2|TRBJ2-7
TGCGCCAGCAGTCCTTTAAGCGGCGGGACTACCTACGAGCAGTACTTC
CASSPLSGGTTYEQYF
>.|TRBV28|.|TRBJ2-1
TGTGCCAGCAGTTTGGGGGACCAGCAGTTCTTC
CASSLGDQQFF
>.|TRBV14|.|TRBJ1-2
TGTGCCAGCAGCCAGCTAGAGGTCGGTGGCTACACCTTC
CASSQLEVGGYTF
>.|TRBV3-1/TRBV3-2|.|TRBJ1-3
TGTGCCAGCAGCGGCCTGGGGGCCATATATTTT
CASSGLGAIYF